Sequencing of this T cell receptor (beta chain) was carried out in a study of blood T cell repertoires in COVID-19. For the study at large: Collection of acute and convalescent COVID-19 samples took place in the United States, Italy and Spain.

In the original analysis: Estimates of nucleated cell counts were drawn from the amplification of reference gene primers. Assay used: immunoSEQ multiplex PCR; TCRdb lists only in-frame clones, some missing. Clonal size and the V and J genes are those of that table, whereas D and trimming came from the DNA. Here the sample spans 120,000 to 150,000 clones, 75% to 90% being singletons. Germline V gene data show CDR1 as SGHKS and CDR2 as YYEKEE (reference sequence). Germline trimming cut 0 bases from V and 4 bases from J; bases unmatched to any gene: 10. This CDR3 is built from 16 residues. The sequence derives from a human donor in a cohort sampled during active COVID-19. This chain joins TRBV5-5 and TRBJ2-7, with 7 bases lining up with TRBD1. The sequenced sample consisted of peripheral blood. CDR3 nucleotides: TGTGCCAGCAGCTTGGCCGGCGAGGGGGCGCGGTACGAGCAGTACTTC. This translates into CASSLAGEGARYEQYF.